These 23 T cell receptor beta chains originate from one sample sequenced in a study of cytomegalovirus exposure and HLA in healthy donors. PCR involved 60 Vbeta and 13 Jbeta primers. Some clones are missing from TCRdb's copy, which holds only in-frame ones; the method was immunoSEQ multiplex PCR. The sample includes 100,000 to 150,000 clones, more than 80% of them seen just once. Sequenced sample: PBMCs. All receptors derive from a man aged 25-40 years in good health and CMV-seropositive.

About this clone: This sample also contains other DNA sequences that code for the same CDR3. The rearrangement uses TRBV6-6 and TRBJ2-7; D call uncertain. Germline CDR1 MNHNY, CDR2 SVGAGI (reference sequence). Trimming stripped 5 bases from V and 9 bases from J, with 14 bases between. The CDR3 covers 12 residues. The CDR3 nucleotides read TGTGCCAGCAGTAAGGAAGGAGTAGGGCAGTACTTC. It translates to CASSKEGVGQYF.

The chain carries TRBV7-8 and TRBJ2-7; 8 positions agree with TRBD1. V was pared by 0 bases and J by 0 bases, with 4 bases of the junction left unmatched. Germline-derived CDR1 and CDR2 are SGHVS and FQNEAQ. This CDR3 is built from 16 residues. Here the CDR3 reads CASSLARTGLSYEQYF. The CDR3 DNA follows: TGTGCCAGCAGCTTAGCGCGGACAGGGCTCTCCTACGAGCAGTACTTC.

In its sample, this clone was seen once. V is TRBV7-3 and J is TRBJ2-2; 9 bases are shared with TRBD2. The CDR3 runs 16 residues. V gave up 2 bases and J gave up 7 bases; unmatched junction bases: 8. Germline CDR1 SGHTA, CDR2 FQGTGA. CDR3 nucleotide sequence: TGTGCCAGCAGCTTAGTTGCGGGGGGGCCTGGCGGGGAGCTGTTTTTT. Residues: CASSLVAGGPGGELFF.

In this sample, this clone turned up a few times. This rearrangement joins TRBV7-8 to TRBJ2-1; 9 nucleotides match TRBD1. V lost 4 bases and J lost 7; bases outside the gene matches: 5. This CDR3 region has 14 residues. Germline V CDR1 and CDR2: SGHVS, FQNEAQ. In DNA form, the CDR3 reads TGTGCCAGCAGCTCTGCCGGGACAGGGAATGAGCAGTTCTTC. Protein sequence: CASSSAGTGNEQFF.

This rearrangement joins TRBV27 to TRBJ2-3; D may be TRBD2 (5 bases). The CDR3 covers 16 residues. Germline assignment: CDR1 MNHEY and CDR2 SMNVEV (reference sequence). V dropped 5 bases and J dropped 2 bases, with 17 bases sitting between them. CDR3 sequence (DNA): TGTGCCAGCAGTGGACTGACGAGAGATTCCACAGATACGCAGTATTTT. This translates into CASSGLTRDSTDTQYF.

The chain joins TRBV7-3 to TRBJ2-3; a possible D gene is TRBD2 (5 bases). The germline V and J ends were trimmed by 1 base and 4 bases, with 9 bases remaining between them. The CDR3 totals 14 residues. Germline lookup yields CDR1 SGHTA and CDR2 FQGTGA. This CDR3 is CASSLIGSPDTQYF. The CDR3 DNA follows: TGTGCCAGCAGCTTAATAGGGAGTCCAGATACGCAGTATTTT.

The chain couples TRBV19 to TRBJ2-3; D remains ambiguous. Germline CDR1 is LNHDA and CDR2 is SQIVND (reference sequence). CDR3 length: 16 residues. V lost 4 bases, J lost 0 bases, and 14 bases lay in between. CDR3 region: CASSTPYSTSTDTQYF. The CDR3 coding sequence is TGTGCCAGTAGTACTCCTTACAGTACTAGCACAGATACGCAGTATTTT.

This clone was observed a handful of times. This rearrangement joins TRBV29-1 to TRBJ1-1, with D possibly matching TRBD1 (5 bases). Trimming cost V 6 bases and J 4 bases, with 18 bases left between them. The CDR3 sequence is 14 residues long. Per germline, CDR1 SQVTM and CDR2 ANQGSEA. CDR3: CSVHPDRGSTEAFF. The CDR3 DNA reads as TGCAGCGTGCACCCTGACCGGGGGTCCACTGAAGCTTTCTTT.

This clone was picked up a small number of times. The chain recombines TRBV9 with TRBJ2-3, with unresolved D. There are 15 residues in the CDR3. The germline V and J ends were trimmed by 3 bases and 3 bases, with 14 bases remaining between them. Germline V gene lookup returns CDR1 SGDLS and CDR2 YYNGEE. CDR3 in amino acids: CASSDVAARTDTQYF. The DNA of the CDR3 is TGTGCCAGCAGCGACGTAGCCGCCCGGACAGATACGCAGTATTTT.

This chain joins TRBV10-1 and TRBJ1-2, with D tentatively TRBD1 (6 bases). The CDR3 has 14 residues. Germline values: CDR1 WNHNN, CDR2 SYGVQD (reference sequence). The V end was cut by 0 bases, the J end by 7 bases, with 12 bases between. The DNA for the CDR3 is TGCGCCAGCAGTGAGTCGGTCACAGGGCTTGGCTACACCTTC. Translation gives CASSESVTGLGYTF.

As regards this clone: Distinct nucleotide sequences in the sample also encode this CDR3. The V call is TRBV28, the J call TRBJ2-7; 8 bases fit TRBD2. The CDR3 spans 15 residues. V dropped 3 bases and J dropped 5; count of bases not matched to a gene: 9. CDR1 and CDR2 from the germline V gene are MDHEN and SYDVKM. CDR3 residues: CASSLQAGARHEQYF. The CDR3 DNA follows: TGTGCCAGCAGTTTGCAAGCGGGGGCACGCCACGAGCAGTACTTC. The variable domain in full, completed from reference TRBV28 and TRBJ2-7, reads DVKVTQSSRYLVKRTGEKVFLECVQDMDHENMFWYRQDPGLGLRLIYFSYDVKMKEKGDIPEGYSVSREKKERFSLILESASTNQTSMYLCASSLQAGARHEQYFGPGTRLTVT.

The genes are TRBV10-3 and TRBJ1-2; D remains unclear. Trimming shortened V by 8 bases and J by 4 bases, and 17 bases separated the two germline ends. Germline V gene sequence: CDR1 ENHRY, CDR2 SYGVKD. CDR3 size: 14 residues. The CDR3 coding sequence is TGTGCCATCGGGCTCAGCTCTACCCTCTATGGCTACACCTTC. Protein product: CAIGLSSTLYGYTF.

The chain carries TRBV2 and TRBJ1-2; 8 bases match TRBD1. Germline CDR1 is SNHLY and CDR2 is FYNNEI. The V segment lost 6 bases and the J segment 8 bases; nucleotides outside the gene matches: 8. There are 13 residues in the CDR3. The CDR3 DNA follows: TGTGCCAGCAGAGAGACAGGGGTGTACGGCTACACCTTC. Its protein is CASRETGVYGYTF.

As DNA, the CDR3 is TGTGCCAGCAGTTACTCGCCAGGGGTCCGGAATGAGCAGTTCTTC. This translates into CASSYSPGVRNEQFF. This chain joins TRBV6-5 and TRBJ2-1; weak D call: TRBD1 (6 bases). Germline CDR1 reads MNHEY; CDR2 reads SVGAGI. Between the trimmed V and J ends, which lost 0 bases and 7 bases, there was a span of 13 bases. There are 15 residues in the CDR3.

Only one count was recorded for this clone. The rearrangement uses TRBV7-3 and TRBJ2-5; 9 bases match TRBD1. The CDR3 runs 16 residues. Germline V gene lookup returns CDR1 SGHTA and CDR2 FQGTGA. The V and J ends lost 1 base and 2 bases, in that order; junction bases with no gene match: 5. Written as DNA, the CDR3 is TGTGCCAGCAGCTTAAAAGGACAGGGGATTCAAGAGACCCAGTACTTC. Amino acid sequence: CASSLKGQGIQETQYF.

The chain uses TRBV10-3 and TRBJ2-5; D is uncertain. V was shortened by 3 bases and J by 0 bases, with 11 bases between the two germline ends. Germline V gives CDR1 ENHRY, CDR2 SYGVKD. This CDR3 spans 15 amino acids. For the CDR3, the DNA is TGTGCCATCAGTGATGGGCAGACGAACCAAGAGACCCAGTACTTC. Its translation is CAISDGQTNQETQYF.

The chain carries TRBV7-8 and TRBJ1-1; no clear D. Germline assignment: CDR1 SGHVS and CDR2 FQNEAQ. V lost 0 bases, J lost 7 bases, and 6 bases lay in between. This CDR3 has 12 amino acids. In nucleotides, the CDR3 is TGTGCCAGCAGCTTAGCCGGGGATGAAGCTTTCTTT. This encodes CASSLAGDEAFF.

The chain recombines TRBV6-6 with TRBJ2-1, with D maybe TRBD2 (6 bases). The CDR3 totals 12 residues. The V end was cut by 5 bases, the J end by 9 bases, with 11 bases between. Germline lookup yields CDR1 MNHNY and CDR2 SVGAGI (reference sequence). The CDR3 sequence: CASSAFGSEQFF. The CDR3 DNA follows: TGTGCCAGCAGTGCCTTCGGGAGTGAGCAGTTCTTC.

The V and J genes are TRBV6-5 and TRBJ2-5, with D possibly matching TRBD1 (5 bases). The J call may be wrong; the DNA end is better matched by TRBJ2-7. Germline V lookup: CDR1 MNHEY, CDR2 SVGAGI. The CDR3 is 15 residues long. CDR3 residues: CASRPSPGLSYEQYF. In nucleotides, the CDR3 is TGTGCCAGCAGACCCTCGCCAGGGCTCTCCTACGAGCAGTACTTC.

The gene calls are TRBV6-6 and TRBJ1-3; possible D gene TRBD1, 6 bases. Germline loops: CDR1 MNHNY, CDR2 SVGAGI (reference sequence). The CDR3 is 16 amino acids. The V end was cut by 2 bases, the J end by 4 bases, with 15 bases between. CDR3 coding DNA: TGTGCCAGCAGTTACAAGGAGTCAGGGGACGGAAACACCATATATTTT. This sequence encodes CASSYKESGDGNTIYF.

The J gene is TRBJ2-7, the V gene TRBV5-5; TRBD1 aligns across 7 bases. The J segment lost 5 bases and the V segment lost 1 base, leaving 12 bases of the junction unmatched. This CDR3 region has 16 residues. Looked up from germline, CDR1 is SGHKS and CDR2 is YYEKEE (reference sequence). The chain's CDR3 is CASSLTGDAGRDEQYF. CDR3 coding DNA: TGTGCCAGCAGCTTGACAGGGGACGCAGGCCGTGACGAGCAGTACTTC.

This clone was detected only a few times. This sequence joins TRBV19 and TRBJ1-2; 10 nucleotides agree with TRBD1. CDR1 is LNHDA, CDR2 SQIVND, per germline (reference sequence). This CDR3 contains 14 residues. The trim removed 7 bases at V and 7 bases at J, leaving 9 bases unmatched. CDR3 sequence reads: CASTKYGQGGGYTF. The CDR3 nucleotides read TGTGCCAGTACCAAATACGGACAGGGGGGTGGCTACACCTTC.

The chain's CDR3 is CASSFTSPREQYF. The CDR3 DNA reads as TGTGCCAGCAGCTTCACGTCCCCTCGGGAGCAGTACTTC. The gene calls are TRBV5-6 and TRBJ2-7; no definite D call. V was trimmed by 2 bases and J by 7 bases, leaving 13 bases between them. Germline assignment: CDR1 SGHDT and CDR2 YYEEEE. CDR3 length: 13 amino acids.